This record covers a single T cell receptor (beta chain). Its antigen is not known. Profiling relied on immunoSEQ multiplex PCR, and the TCRdb table lists in-frame clones only, not all of them. Here the sample spans more than 90,000 clones, about 91% being singletons. This sample is drawn from a study of Tregs in tolerant kidney transplant recipients. Study observations and caveats: The most relevant donor-specific Treg TCRbeta repertoire apparently came from expansion with activated donor B cells. Biological reproducibility was not directly addressed in this study. Few patients were studied, so findings need validation in larger groups.

Unstimulated regulatory T cells (CD4+CD25+CD127-), CD4+CD25- non-regulatory cells, CD4 and CD8 cells were FACS-sorted from thawed PBMCs. V lost 7 bases to trimming and J lost 7 bases, with 14 bases between them. CDR1 SEHNR and CDR2 FQNEAQ come from the germline V gene (reference sequence). CDR3 length: 13 amino acids. The receptor comes from a human donor in good health. The chain has TRBV7-9 and TRBJ1-5; TRBD1 is a possible D gene (5 bases). Sequencing input: CD4+ T cells from blood. The CDR3 loop reads CASILGGSQPQHF. The CDR3 DNA reads as TGTGCCAGCATCTTGGGGGGAAGCCAGCCCCAGCATTTT.